This T cell receptor (beta chain) is drawn from a study of OX40 agonist ivuxolimab in advanced cancers. As for the study in general: All patients had ivuxolimab intravenously every 2 weeks at 0.01 to 10 mg/kg.

Here immunoSEQ multiplex PCR was the method, and the copy in TCRdb shows in-frame clones only, minus some. Among 65,000 to 80,000 clones listed, around nine tenths were seen once. Trimming cost V 0 bases and J 0 bases, with 9 bases left between them. This CDR3 comprises 15 residues. CDR1 and CDR2 (germline): SGHNT, YYREEE (reference sequence). Sequences were derived from CD4+ or CD8+ T cells sorted from blood, sampled in a trial of the OX40 agonist ivuxolimab. This TCR was recovered from an adult with an advanced solid tumor such as melanoma, head and neck, liver or kidney cancer. The chain is built from TRBV5-4 and TRBJ2-5; tentatively, D is TRBD1 or TRBD2 (5 bases each). CDR3 DNA: TGTGCCAGCAGCTTGGGGGGGATGTACCAAGAGACCCAGTACTTC. Its translation is CASSLGGMYQETQYF.